This T cell receptor beta chain was captured in a study of OX40 agonist ivuxolimab in advanced cancers. Study as a whole: Two patients with cutaneous melanoma and one with hepatocellular carcinoma, three in total, showed partial responses.

The CDR3 covers 18 residues. V was clipped by 4 bases and J by 0 bases; unmatched bases: 10. The germline V gene has CDR1 SGHRS and CDR2 YFSETQ. Libraries were prepared by immunoSEQ multiplex PCR; TCRdb keeps only in-frame clonotypes and omits some of them. Here the sample spans 55,000 to 65,000 clones, 86% being singletons. Study outcomes and limitations: It was not determined which antigens were specifically recognized by the peripheral T cells that had undergone clonal expansion. Within 6 weeks, CD4+ and CD8+ blood T cells expanded clonally at 0.1 to 3.0 mg/kg. Near-lowest levels of clonal expansion characterized partial responders at 0.1-3.0 mg/kg.

Only a few counts were recorded for this clone. The target antigen is unknown. This TCR derives from an adult with an advanced solid tumor such as melanoma, head and neck, liver or kidney cancer. The chain has TRBV5-1 and TRBJ2-1; 10 bases are shared with TRBD2. The sequenced sample was CD4+ or CD8+ T cells sorted from blood, obtained in a trial of the OX40 agonist ivuxolimab. CDR3 sequence: CASSPRVAGGSSYNEQFF. CDR3 in DNA: TGCGCCAGCAGCCCAAGGGTAGCGGGGGGCTCCTCCTACAATGAGCAGTTCTTC.